This TCR beta chain was identified during a study of beta chain features in type 1 diabetes. Germline V gene data show CDR1 as SGHTA and CDR2 as FQGTGA. After removal of 5 bases from V and 7 bases from J, the junction contained 16 bases not matched to a gene. The CDR3 covers 17 residues. The authors reverse transcribed all of the isolated RNA, so sequencing captured expressed TCRB transcripts. TCRdb's table, derived via immunoSEQ multiplex PCR, lists solely in-frame clones and lacks some. Of under 900,000 clones in the sample, roughly 17% were seen once. Sequencing used naive CD4+ T cells from blood. The receptor's source is a young woman in good health. The rearrangement joins TRBV7-3 to TRBJ2-1; 8 bases align to TRBD2. CDR3 bases: TGTGCCAGCAGCCCCCCTGGTAGCGGGATAGGTTCTAATGAGCAGTTCTTC. Protein product: CASSPPGSGIGSNEQFF.